This T cell receptor (beta chain) derives from a study of T-cell reconstitution after alpha-beta-depleted transplantation in children. This CDR3 region has 17 residues. CDR1 SQVTM and CDR2 ANQGSEA come from the germline V gene. The V segment lost 2 bases and the J segment 0 bases; nucleotides outside the gene matches: 9. The study's findings and limits: One year after transplant, T-cell counts and diversity came mostly from newly produced T cells. Alpha-beta T cells about two months after transplant reportedly derived from several hundred expanded graft clones.

This clonotype showed up just a few times. As yet, its antigen is unknown. Molecular barcoding with unique molecular identifiers was used for the TCRbeta library. In TCRdb, the PCR reads were re-called with MiXCR into one record per CDR3 protein. Found here are 750,000 to 950,000 distinct CDR3 sequences, around 15% of them singletons; the top ten hold approximately 5%. This chain connects TRBV29-1 to TRBJ2-3; 9 positions match TRBD2. This sequence was found in a male patient aged 5 to 17 who had a stem cell transplant for acute lymphoblastic leukemia, so the T cells may come from the graft donor. The material was PBMCs, mostly from graft donor cells, obtained 360 days after TCRalphabeta/CD19-depleted stem cell transplant. The CDR3 bases are TGCAGCGTTGAAACCGGGACTAGCCGTACTAGCACAGATACGCAGTATTTT. This gives the protein CSVETGTSRTSTDTQYF.